This TCR beta chain was profiled in a study of blood T cell repertoires in COVID-19. The junction had 7 bases not matched to a gene; V was cut back by 5 bases and J by 4 bases. The germline V gene encodes CDR1 LGHDT and CDR2 YNNKEL (reference sequence). The CDR3 is 14 amino acids. Seattle researchers signed up patients amid active infection and tracked them longitudinally. Some clones are missing from TCRdb's copy, which holds only in-frame ones; the method was immunoSEQ multiplex PCR. The sample has 85,000 to 100,000 clones; around nine tenths are singletons. The chain combines TRBV3-1 (or the pseudogene TRBV3-2) with TRBJ2-7; 8 bases line up with TRBD1. This receptor was taken from a woman in her sixties or seventies with COVID-19, enrolled during active disease. Sequencing was performed on peripheral blood. In DNA, the CDR3 is TGTGCCAGCAGCGTAAGGACAGGGAGGTACGAGCAGTACTTC. It encodes CASSVRTGRYEQYF.